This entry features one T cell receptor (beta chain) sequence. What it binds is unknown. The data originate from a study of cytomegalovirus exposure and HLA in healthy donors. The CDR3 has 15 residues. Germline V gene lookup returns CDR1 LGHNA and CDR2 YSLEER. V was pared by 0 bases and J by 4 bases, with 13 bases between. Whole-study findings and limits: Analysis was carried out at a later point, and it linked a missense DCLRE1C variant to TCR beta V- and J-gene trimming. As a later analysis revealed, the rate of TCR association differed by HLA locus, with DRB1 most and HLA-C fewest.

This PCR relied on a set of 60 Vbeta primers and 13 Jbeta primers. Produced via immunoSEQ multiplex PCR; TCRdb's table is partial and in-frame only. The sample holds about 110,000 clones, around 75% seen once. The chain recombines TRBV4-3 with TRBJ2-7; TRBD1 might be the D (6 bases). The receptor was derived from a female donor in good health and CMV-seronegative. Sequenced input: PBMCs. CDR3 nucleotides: TGCGCCAGCAGCCAAGATCGGGACACCATGTACGAGCAGTACTTC. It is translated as CASSQDRDTMYEQYF.